The 14 T cell receptor beta chains below were found in one sample sequenced in a study of blood T cell repertoires in COVID-19. Sequencing was performed with immunoSEQ multiplex PCR; in TCRdb, only in-frame clones are kept and a portion is missing. The sample contains some 150,000 clones, roughly 88% of which appear only once. Sequenced material: PBMCs or T cells enriched from blood (not recorded which). The source is a man in his fifties or sixties who had recovered from COVID-19.

This rearrangement joins TRBV6-2 or TRBV6-3 to TRBJ1-5; no definite D call. The germline V gene encodes CDR1 MNHEY and CDR2 SVGEGT. V was shortened by 5 bases and J by 5 bases, with 10 bases between the two germline ends. This CDR3 contains 13 residues. The CDR3 DNA reads as TGTGCCAGCAGTCCCCTCACGGATCAGCCCCAGCATTTT. Translation gives CASSPLTDQPQHF.

V usage is TRBV27 and J usage is TRBJ2-3, with D possibly TRBD1 on 5 matching bases. CDR1 and CDR2 (germline): MNHEY, SMNVEV (reference sequence). V lost 3 bases, J lost 5 bases, and 21 bases lay in between. The CDR3 has 17 residues. For the CDR3, the DNA is TGTGCCAGCAGTTTTTCGCCCAGGGTGGGGTGGAAAGATACGCAGTATTTT. Amino acids: CASSFSPRVGWKDTQYF.

The chain joins TRBV30 to TRBJ1-3; D remains ambiguous. This CDR3 comprises 17 residues. V was clipped by 4 bases and J by 0 bases, with 19 bases between them. Per germline, CDR1 GTSNPN and CDR2 SVGIG (reference sequence). CDR3 residues: CAWTDWNSRISGNTIYF. The CDR3 DNA sequence: TGTGCCTGGACGGACTGGAACAGCAGGATCTCTGGAAACACCATATATTTT.

This rearrangement joins TRBV5-5 to TRBJ2-7; 8 positions agree with TRBD1. The CDR3 sequence is 14 residues long. Looked up from germline, CDR1 is SGHKS and CDR2 is YYEKEE (reference sequence). J gave up 0 bases and V 3 bases, and 2 bases lay outside the gene matches. CDR3 nucleotide sequence: TGTGCCAGCAGCTGGACAGGGAGCTCCTACGAGCAGTACTTC. It encodes CASSWTGSSYEQYF.

The chain joins TRBV2 to TRBJ1-6, with a weak D call TRBD1 (6 bases). Per germline, CDR1 SNHLY and CDR2 FYNNEI. The CDR3 contains 13 residues. V lost 4 bases to trimming and J lost 8 bases, with 9 bases between them. The CDR3 DNA reads TGTGCCAGCAGTGTGGACAGTCATTCACCCCTCCACTTT. The encoded protein is CASSVDSHSPLHF.

This rearrangement joins TRBV7-8 to TRBJ1-6; no firm D call. The CDR3 has 14 amino acids. Trimming cost V 5 bases and J 9 bases, with 14 bases left between them. Germline V gives CDR1 SGHVS, CDR2 FQNEAQ. This CDR3 is CASSRGGLRSPLHF. The CDR3 DNA reads as TGTGCCAGCAGCAGAGGCGGTCTTCGTTCACCCCTCCACTTT.

This clone was seen a single time. The genes are TRBV2 and TRBJ2-5; 10 bases match TRBD1. This CDR3 has 14 residues. The J segment lost 5 bases and the V segment lost 6 bases, leaving 6 bases of the junction unmatched. Germline V CDR1 and CDR2: SNHLY, FYNNEI. This chain's CDR3 is CASRDRGRMETQYF. The DNA of the CDR3 is TGTGCCAGCAGAGACAGGGGGCGGATGGAGACCCAGTACTTC.

V is TRBV4-3 and J is TRBJ2-1, with 9 bases aligning to TRBD2. In germline, CDR1 is LGHNA, CDR2 YSLEER. The CDR3 covers 16 residues. V trimming: 0 bases; J trimming: 7 bases; junction bases outside the gene matches: 7. The CDR3 spells CASSQERAGGRNEQFF. CDR3 bases: TGCGCCAGCAGCCAAGAGCGGGCGGGGGGGCGAAATGAGCAGTTCTTC.

This clone was seen a few times. The V gene is TRBV29-1, the J gene TRBJ2-3, with D perhaps TRBD1 (5 bases). Germline lookup yields CDR1 SQVTM and CDR2 ANQGSEA. The CDR3 runs to 13 residues. V lost 5 bases, J lost 2 bases, and 11 bases lay in between. The CDR3 loop reads CSVRQKFTDTQYF. Here the CDR3 DNA reads TGCAGCGTTAGACAGAAATTCACAGATACGCAGTATTTT.

In its sample, this clone was seen once. The chain couples TRBV19 to TRBJ2-1, with 10 bases fitting TRBD1. With V trimmed by 4 bases and J by 4 bases, 4 bases remained unmatched. The CDR3 covers 15 residues. Germline values: CDR1 LNHDA, CDR2 SQIVND (reference sequence). The CDR3 spells CASSSGDRGYNEQFF. CDR3 bases: TGTGCCAGTAGTAGCGGGGACAGGGGTTACAATGAGCAGTTCTTC.

The chain employs TRBV19 and TRBJ1-3; weak D call: TRBD1 (5 bases). There are 15 residues in the CDR3. Germline lookup yields CDR1 LNHDA and CDR2 SQIVND (reference sequence). V lost 6 bases, J lost 4 bases, and 16 bases lay in between. The CDR3 is CASSEIGAAGNTIYF. CDR3 nucleotide sequence: TGTGCCAGTAGCGAAATTGGGGCCGCAGGAAACACCATATATTTT.

The count of this clone is one. The rearrangement uses TRBV28 and TRBJ1-6; 8 bases align to TRBD1. V shed 2 bases and J 7 bases; nucleotides not matched to a gene: 10. CDR1 and CDR2 (germline): MDHEN, SYDVKM. The CDR3 is 17 residues long. CDR3 amino acids: CASSLPGGGQVNSPLHF. Written as DNA, the CDR3 is TGTGCCAGCAGTTTACCTGGGGGGGGACAGGTGAATTCACCCCTCCACTTT.

This sequence joins TRBV27 and TRBJ2-2; tentatively, D is TRBD1 (6 bases). Trimming left V 2 bases short and J 0 bases short, with 19 bases between. The CDR3 is made up of 19 amino acids. Germline CDR1 is MNHEY and CDR2 is SMNVEV (reference sequence). DNA for the CDR3: TGTGCCAGCAGTTTAATTTGGGGGCAGGGTGCTGCGAACACCGGGGAGCTGTTTTTT. Its protein product is CASSLIWGQGAANTGELFF.

The chain joins TRBV7-9 to TRBJ1-2; tentatively, D is TRBD1 (5 bases). There are 12 residues in the CDR3. Germline CDR1 and CDR2: SEHNR and FQNEAQ (reference sequence). Trimming cost V 2 bases and J 7 bases, with 8 bases left between them. The CDR3 sequence: CASSLPQGGYTF. The DNA for the CDR3 is TGTGCCAGCAGCTTACCCCAGGGTGGCTACACCTTC.